This is a list of T cell receptor beta chains from one sample in a study of T cells in Graves' hyperthyroidism and ophthalmopathy. One entry per CDR3 protein, called by TCRdb with MiXCR from the multiplex PCR reads. The data hold 600,000 to 700,000 distinct CDR3 sequences, with less than 45% observed a single time. The specimen was peripheral blood or thyroid tissue (not recorded which). These receptors all come from an adult man with Graves' disease, either hyperthyroidism or ophthalmopathy (not recorded which). CDR3s include the opening cysteine and the closing phenylalanine or tryptophan. D genes are given only for firm matches.

CATGLSSGNTIYF - TRBJ1-3 TRBV10-3
CASSGDRGMETQYF TRBD1 TRBJ2-5 TRBV5-1
CASSRQVGFQPQHF - TRBJ1-5 TRBV6-1
CSARRQEGFYEQYF - TRBJ2-7 TRBV20-1
CASSAGGGTEPQHF - TRBJ1-5 TRBV9
CASSSQLSTEAFF - TRBJ1-1 TRBV7-9
CASSQALAGSPLHF - TRBJ1-6 TRBV7-9
CASSKGTNNSPLHF - TRBJ1-6 TRBV25-1
CSVGDIQQTEQYF - TRBJ2-7 TRBV29-1
CASVDRGYRNGYTF TRBD1 TRBJ1-2 TRBV25-1
CAISERGHRDNQPQHF TRBD1 TRBJ1-5 TRBV10-3
CASSKDRGRIAEAFF TRBD1 TRBJ1-1 TRBV12-3/TRBV12-4
CSASRRGLDEQYF - TRBJ2-7 TRBV20-1
CASSPRAGPTGELFF - TRBJ2-2 TRBV7-3
CASSPWTGGNSYEQYF TRBD1 TRBJ2-7 TRBV7-8
CASSVEKETQYF - TRBJ2-5 TRBV2
CASSQADSLNNYGYTF - TRBJ1-2 TRBV7-8
CARRQDYEQYF - TRBJ2-7 TRBV2
CASSLAGSQDGYTF - TRBJ1-2 TRBV25-1
CSVVSSSGANVLTF - TRBJ2-6 TRBV29-1
CASRDSNNSPLHF - TRBJ1-6 TRBV5-4
CASSVRTVNTGELFF - TRBJ2-2 TRBV10-3
CSARVRGGTEAFF - TRBJ1-1 TRBV20-1
CASSHDTVYGYTF - TRBJ1-2 TRBV7-9
CSARDSLSGANVLTF - TRBJ2-6 TRBV20-1
CSARDWGGTGELFF TRBD2 TRBJ2-2 TRBV20-1
CASSPDRVERDYEQYF TRBD1 TRBJ2-7 TRBV7-9
CASAGLANSEQYF TRBD2 TRBJ2-7 TRBV5-4
CASSQRIDTEAFF - TRBJ1-1 TRBV4-2
CSAGGGGRAANTEAFF - TRBJ1-1 TRBV29-1
CASSRGLNTEAFF - TRBJ1-1 TRBV7-9
CASSLGAYTNTEAFF - TRBJ1-1 TRBV7-4
CATSGGVGFQETQYF - TRBJ2-5 TRBV24-1
CASSEGSPGGNQPQHF TRBD1 TRBJ1-5 TRBV2
CASSLVPVNEQYF - TRBJ2-7 TRBV5-1
CSVAGQGASGELFF TRBD1 TRBJ2-2 TRBV29-1
CSAGKPGPQGYEQYF - TRBJ2-7 TRBV20-1
CASSSRTSATDTQYF TRBD2 TRBJ2-3 TRBV7-2
CASGSRGLYGYTF - TRBJ1-2 TRBV7-3
CASIRDIRNTEAFF - TRBJ1-1 TRBV2
CASSLVTGISEAFF - TRBJ1-1 TRBV7-9
CARSRTGGSSSEQYF TRBD1 TRBJ2-7 TRBV19
CASSQGMSAVVEQETQYF - TRBJ2-5 TRBV9